The T cell receptor beta chain described here comes from a study of post-analysis software for immune sequencing data. Study at large: Progressive-relapsing, secondary progressive and relapsing-remitting multiple sclerosis were among the disease courses included. Overall study results and limits: Under F measure analysis, samples from one preparation batch co-clustered strongly. In patients, about 5 TRBV segments were more frequent than in controls, with TRBV5-6, TRBV5-1 and TRBV20-1 among them. The normalized Chao1 diversity of multiple sclerosis patients was significantly lower than that of controls.

Germline V gene lookup returns CDR1 MNHEY and CDR2 SMNVEV (reference sequence). The CDR3 runs to 16 residues. J lost 0 bases, V lost 4 bases, and 3 bases had no gene match. TCR beta cDNA libraries had unique molecular identifiers. MiXCR, applied by TCRdb to the PCR reads, yields one record per CDR3 protein. The profile shows some 260,000 distinct CDR3 sequences, 30% to 45% of them singletons. Points on this clonotype: Its antigen is as yet unknown.

The origin of this receptor is a girl aged 10-17 years with multiple sclerosis. The chain combines TRBV27 with TRBJ2-2; 9 bases are a match to TRBD2. Sequencing was done on a sample of blood. CDR3 nucleotide sequence: TGTGCCAGCAGTTCTAGCGGGGCCGCGAACACCGGGGAGCTGTTTTTT. Translated, it gives CASSSSGAANTGELFF.